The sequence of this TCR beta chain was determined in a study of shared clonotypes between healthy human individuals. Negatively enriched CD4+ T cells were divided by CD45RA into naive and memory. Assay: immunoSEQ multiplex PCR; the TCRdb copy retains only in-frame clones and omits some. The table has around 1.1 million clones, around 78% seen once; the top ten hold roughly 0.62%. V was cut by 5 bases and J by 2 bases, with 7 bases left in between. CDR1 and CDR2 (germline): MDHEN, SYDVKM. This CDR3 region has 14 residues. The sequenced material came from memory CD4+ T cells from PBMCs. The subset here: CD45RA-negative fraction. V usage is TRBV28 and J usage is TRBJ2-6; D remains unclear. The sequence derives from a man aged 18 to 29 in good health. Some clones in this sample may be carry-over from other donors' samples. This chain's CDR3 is CASSRQAGANVLTF. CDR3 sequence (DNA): TGTGCCAGCAGTAGGCAGGCTGGGGCCAACGTCCTGACTTTC.